Presented here are 3 T cell receptor beta chains from one specimen sequenced in a study of T-cell memory formation after mild COVID-19. TCRdb re-derived calls from the 5' RACE reads in MiXCR, one entry per CDR3 protein. Of 200,000 to 250,000 distinct CDR3 sequences in the sample, roughly 10% are singletons; the top ten hold roughly 3.5%. The sequencing sample was made of PBMCs or a T cell subset sorted from them (not recorded which). Receptor source: a man aged 18 to 29 who had mild COVID-19 (a few samples of this study predate the infection). Cell type and time point are not known.

This clonotype appeared a few times. The chain recombines TRBV18 with TRBJ1-1, with D unresolved. This CDR3 spans 14 amino acids. V was shortened by 3 bases and J by 1 base, with 9 bases between the two germline ends. Germline CDR1 reads KGHSH; CDR2 reads LQKENI. CDR3 in amino acids: CASSPPGSNTEAFF. Written as DNA, the CDR3 is TGTGCCAGCTCACCCCCGGGGTCGAACACTGAAGCTTTCTTT. Looking up the rest from reference TRBV18 and TRBJ1-1 gives the full variable domain: NAGVMQNPRHLVRRRGQEARLRCSPMKGHSHVYWYRQLPEEGLKFMVYLQKENIIDESGMPKERFSAEFPKEGPSILRIQQVVRGDSAAYFCASSPPGSNTEAFFGQGTRLTVV.

This clonotype showed up just a few times. V usage is TRBV6-2 or TRBV6-3 and J usage is TRBJ2-7; the match to TRBD2 covers 9 bases. CDR1 is MNHEY, CDR2 SVGEGT, per germline. The CDR3 has 14 residues. After removal of 6 bases from V and 7 bases from J, the junction contained 10 bases not matched to a gene. The CDR3 here is CASSPLAGKMEQYF. The DNA of the CDR3 is TGTGCCAGCAGCCCGCTAGCGGGGAAAATGGAGCAGTACTTC.

In this sample, this clonotype turned up a few times. The rearrangement uses TRBV29-1 and TRBJ1-5; no reliable D call. The CDR3 spans 13 residues. The V and J ends lost 6 bases and 4 bases respectively, with 13 bases between them. CDR1 is SQVTM and CDR2 is ANQGSEA in the germline V gene. As DNA, the CDR3 is TGCAGCGTGGTGTCGAGTCTAAATCAGCCCCAGCATTTT. As protein: CSVVSSLNQPQHF.